Here is one TCR beta chain with its context. Its antigen is unidentified. TCRdb re-called the 5' RACE reads and catalogs CDR3 proteins one per entry, DNA excluded. This sample carries some 340,000 distinct CDR3 sequences, with roughly 5.5% going to the ten biggest clones. This CDR3 is built from 17 residues. Germline V gene data show CDR1 as LGHDT and CDR2 as YNNKEL (reference sequence). The data stem from a study of T cells expressing NK-cell markers. Looking at the study overall: The TCR beta repertoires originated in sorted CD3+CD56+NKG2C+, CD3+CD56+NKG2C- and CD3+CD56-NKG2C+ T cells. With respect to HCMV, most of the eight sequenced donors were seropositive, and one was seronegative.

Findings and limits, study-wide: Whether the expanded NKG2C+ T cell clones recognized HCMV remained unclear. Similarly, these clonotypes led the CD3+CD56-NKG2C+ fraction as well in several donors.

The source material was blood T cells: a sorted CD56 or NKG2C T cell subset, CD4+ or CD8+ T cells, or bulk PBMC T cells (not recorded which). The clonotype originates from a man aged 18 to 69 in good health. The chain uses TRBV3-1 and TRBJ2-3; lacking DNA, the TRBD1 call made by TCRdb goes unchecked. CDR3 loop: CASSRPPRRGEAYTQYF.